Listed below are T cell receptor beta chains from one sample, sequenced in a study of patients and donors after allogeneic stem cell transplantation. TCRdb independently ran MiXCR on the RT-PCR reads; one entry per CDR3 protein. The table shows roughly 250,000 distinct CDR3 sequences, with approximately 14% occurring only once. The sample consisted of blood, either unsorted or a sorted T cell fraction (not recorded which). Every receptor here comes from a human donor who was either an allogeneic HSCT recipient or a stem cell or donor lymphocyte infusion donor (not recorded which). It is not recorded whose cells these are; they may come from a transplant donor. Both conserved end residues are part of each CDR3. Clone size appears in some rows only: once, few, many, or a class for an expanded clone.

v_gene: TRBV15
j_gene: TRBJ2-2
abundance: many
CDR3aa: CATSRPGAGKNTGELFF

v_gene: TRBV20-1
j_gene: TRBJ2-7
abundance: few
CDR3aa: CSAREPAQGRGQYF

v_gene: TRBV11-1
j_gene: TRBJ2-6
abundance: few
CDR3aa: CASRTGTGYPGDVLTF

v_gene: TRBV9
j_gene: TRBJ2-1
abundance: -
CDR3aa: CASSPRISGLNEQFF

v_gene: TRBV15
j_gene: TRBJ2-1
abundance: few
CDR3aa: CATSKGYPSAYNEQFF

v_gene: TRBV28
j_gene: TRBJ2-1
abundance: few
CDR3aa: CASTPGTGGGRSYNEQFF

v_gene: TRBV5-4
j_gene: TRBJ2-5
abundance: -
CDR3aa: CASSLGWEETQYF

v_gene: TRBV5-5
j_gene: TRBJ2-5
abundance: -
CDR3aa: CASSMMGGQGETQYF

v_gene: TRBV7-9
j_gene: TRBJ2-3
abundance: many
CDR3aa: CASSLEGTAINTQYF

v_gene: TRBV6-1
j_gene: TRBJ2-5
abundance: many
CDR3aa: CASKSAGYFETQYF

v_gene: TRBV5-5
j_gene: TRBJ2-1
abundance: many
CDR3aa: CASSPHPISEQFF

v_gene: TRBV30
j_gene: TRBJ2-3
abundance: -
CDR3aa: CAWSVGDLGTDTQYF

v_gene: TRBV9
j_gene: TRBJ2-7
abundance: many
CDR3aa: CASSTLSYEQYF

v_gene: TRBV13
j_gene: TRBJ2-7
abundance: -
CDR3aa: CASSLTGVYEQYF

v_gene: TRBV5-4
j_gene: TRBJ1-4
abundance: many
CDR3aa: CASSIGQGNEKLFF

v_gene: TRBV6-1
j_gene: TRBJ2-1
abundance: -
CDR3aa: CASSGPGKDYNEQFF

v_gene: TRBV15
j_gene: TRBJ2-5
abundance: few
CDR3aa: CATSGRSGLVGTQYF

v_gene: TRBV20-1
j_gene: TRBJ1-4
abundance: many
CDR3aa: CSARDRPATNEKLFF

v_gene: TRBV3-1
j_gene: TRBJ1-5
abundance: -
CDR3aa: CASSREGGFGQPQHF

v_gene: TRBV7-8
j_gene: TRBJ1-4
abundance: -
CDR3aa: CASSLAVREGNEKLFF

v_gene: TRBV6-6
j_gene: TRBJ1-5
abundance: few
CDR3aa: CASTPGQYQPQHF

v_gene: TRBV19
j_gene: TRBJ1-5
abundance: few
CDR3aa: CASSTGGSYSNQPQHF

v_gene: TRBV12-3/TRBV12-4
j_gene: TRBJ2-1
abundance: many
CDR3aa: CASSPGTSGGGEQFF

v_gene: TRBV30
j_gene: TRBJ1-1
abundance: many
CDR3aa: CAWSQRRTEAFF

v_gene: TRBV5-1
j_gene: TRBJ2-3
abundance: many
CDR3aa: CASSSDRGTDTQYF

v_gene: TRBV19
j_gene: TRBJ1-1
abundance: many
CDR3aa: CASSSRDSLFF

v_gene: TRBV14
j_gene: TRBJ2-3
abundance: -
CDR3aa: CASSHRLSTDTQYF

v_gene: TRBV2
j_gene: TRBJ2-7
abundance: few
CDR3aa: CASSEVLRREGKYEQYF

v_gene: TRBV5-5
j_gene: TRBJ1-1
abundance: many
CDR3aa: CASSFWTNTEAFF

v_gene: TRBV7-2
j_gene: TRBJ2-2
abundance: -
CDR3aa: CASRASGTTGELFF

v_gene: TRBV20-1
j_gene: TRBJ2-7
abundance: few
CDR3aa: CSARAGTQSGAFYEQYF

v_gene: TRBV19
j_gene: TRBJ2-7
abundance: -
CDR3aa: CASSAGLPGEQYF

v_gene: TRBV9
j_gene: TRBJ1-1
abundance: many
CDR3aa: CASSFRSNTEAFF

v_gene: TRBV4-1
j_gene: TRBJ1-5
abundance: many
CDR3aa: CASSHDEQGMGQPQHF

v_gene: TRBV5-1
j_gene: TRBJ2-7
abundance: few
CDR3aa: CASSLLPTEPYEQYF

v_gene: TRBV20-1
j_gene: TRBJ1-2
abundance: few
CDR3aa: CSLAGNYGYTF

v_gene: TRBV12-5
j_gene: TRBJ2-3
abundance: few
CDR3aa: CASGLGADFTDTQYF

v_gene: TRBV7-3
j_gene: TRBJ1-1
abundance: -
CDR3aa: CASSLPTGLNTEAFF

v_gene: TRBV5-1
j_gene: TRBJ1-2
abundance: -
CDR3aa: CASSWDNAVYGYTF

v_gene: TRBV19
j_gene: TRBJ2-3
abundance: few
CDR3aa: CASSLTGEDTQYF

v_gene: TRBV5-1
j_gene: TRBJ1-4
abundance: few
CDR3aa: CASSLGGRRDEKLFF

v_gene: TRBV6-7
j_gene: TRBJ2-3
abundance: -
CDR3aa: CRRGSTDTQYF

v_gene: TRBV15
j_gene: TRBJ1-2
abundance: few
CDR3aa: CATSSRGAGDYGYTF

v_gene: TRBV7-8
j_gene: TRBJ1-1
abundance: -
CDR3aa: CASSLAQGRIDTEAFF

v_gene: TRBV5-6
j_gene: TRBJ2-1
abundance: many
CDR3aa: CASSLSEFTRVLF

v_gene: TRBV18
j_gene: TRBJ2-2
abundance: -
CDR3aa: CASSPRGDNTGELFF

v_gene: TRBV4-1
j_gene: TRBJ2-1
abundance: few
CDR3aa: CASSDRTRDNNEQFF

v_gene: TRBV5-5
j_gene: TRBJ1-5
abundance: -
CDR3aa: CASSFQPSGRHPQHF

v_gene: TRBV5-1
j_gene: TRBJ2-1
abundance: -
CDR3aa: CASSSRDLSYNEQFF

v_gene: TRBV7-7
j_gene: TRBJ2-1
abundance: many
CDR3aa: CASSLGVGGRNNEQFF

v_gene: TRBV5-1
j_gene: TRBJ2-5
abundance: few
CDR3aa: CASSLGNTVGGQETQYF

v_gene: TRBV10-3
j_gene: TRBJ1-4
abundance: -
CDR3aa: CAISERDRGAEKLFF

v_gene: TRBV24-1
j_gene: TRBJ2-1
abundance: -
CDR3aa: CATSDPSGSAYNEQFF